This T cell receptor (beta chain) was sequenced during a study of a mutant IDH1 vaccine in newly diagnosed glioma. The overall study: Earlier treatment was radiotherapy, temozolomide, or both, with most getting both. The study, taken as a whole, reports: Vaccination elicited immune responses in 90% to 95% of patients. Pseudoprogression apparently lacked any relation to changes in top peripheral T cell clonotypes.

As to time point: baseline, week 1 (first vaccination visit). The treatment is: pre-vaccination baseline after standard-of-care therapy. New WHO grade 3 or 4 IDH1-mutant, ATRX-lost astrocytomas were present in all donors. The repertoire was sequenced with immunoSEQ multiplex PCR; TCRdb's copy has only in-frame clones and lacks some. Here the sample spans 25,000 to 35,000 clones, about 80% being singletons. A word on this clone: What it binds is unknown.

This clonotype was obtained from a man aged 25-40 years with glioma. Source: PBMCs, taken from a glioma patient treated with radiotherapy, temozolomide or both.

The CDR3 sequence is CASSAGQGNEKLFF. CDR3 DNA: TGTGCCAGCAGCGCGGGACAGGGAAATGAAAAACTGTTTTTT. This sequence joins TRBV9 and TRBJ1-4, with 9 positions matching TRBD1. CDR1 SGDLS and CDR2 YYNGEE come from the germline V gene. The CDR3 length is 14 residues. V lost 3 bases and J lost 5; bases outside the gene matches: 2.